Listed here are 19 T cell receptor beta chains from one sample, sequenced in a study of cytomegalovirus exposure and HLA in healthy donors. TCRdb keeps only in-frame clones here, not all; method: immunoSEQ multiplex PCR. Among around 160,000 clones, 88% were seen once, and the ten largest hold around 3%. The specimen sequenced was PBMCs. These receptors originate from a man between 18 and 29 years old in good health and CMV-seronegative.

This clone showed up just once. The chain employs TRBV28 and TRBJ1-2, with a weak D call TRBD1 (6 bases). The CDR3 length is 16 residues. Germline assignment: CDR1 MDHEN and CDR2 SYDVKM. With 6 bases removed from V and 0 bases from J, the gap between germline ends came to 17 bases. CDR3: CASRLLQGKANYGYTF. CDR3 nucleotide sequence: TGTGCCAGCAGACTGCTCCAGGGGAAGGCTAACTATGGCTACACCTTC.

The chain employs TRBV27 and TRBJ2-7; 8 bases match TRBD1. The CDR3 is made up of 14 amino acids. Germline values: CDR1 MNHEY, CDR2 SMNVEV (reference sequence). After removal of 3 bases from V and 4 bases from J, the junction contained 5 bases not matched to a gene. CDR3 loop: CASSFGTGDYEQYF. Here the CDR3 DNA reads TGTGCCAGCAGTTTCGGGACAGGAGATTACGAGCAGTACTTC.

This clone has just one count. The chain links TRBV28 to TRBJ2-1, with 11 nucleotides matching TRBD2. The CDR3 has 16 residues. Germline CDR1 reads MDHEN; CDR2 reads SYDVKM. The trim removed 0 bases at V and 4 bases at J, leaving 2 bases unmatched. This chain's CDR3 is CASSLWASGGYNEQFF. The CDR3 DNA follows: TGTGCCAGCAGTTTATGGGCTAGCGGGGGGTACAATGAGCAGTTCTTC.

Here the CDR3 reads CASSWTGEGNEQFF. In DNA form, the CDR3 reads TGTGCCAGCAGTTGGACAGGGGAGGGCAATGAGCAGTTCTTC. The chain links TRBV6-5 to TRBJ2-1, with TRBD1 matching 9 bases. The V and J ends lost 4 bases and 6 bases, in that order; junction bases with no gene match: 4. Germline V CDR1 and CDR2: MNHEY, SVGAGI. The CDR3 runs to 14 residues.

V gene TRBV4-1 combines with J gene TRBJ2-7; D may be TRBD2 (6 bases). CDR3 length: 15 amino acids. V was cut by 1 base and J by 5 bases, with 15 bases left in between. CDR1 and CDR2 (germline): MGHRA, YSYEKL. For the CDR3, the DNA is TGCGCCAGCAGCCAAGTTGGGACTTCAGGCAACGAGCAGTACTTC. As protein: CASSQVGTSGNEQYF.

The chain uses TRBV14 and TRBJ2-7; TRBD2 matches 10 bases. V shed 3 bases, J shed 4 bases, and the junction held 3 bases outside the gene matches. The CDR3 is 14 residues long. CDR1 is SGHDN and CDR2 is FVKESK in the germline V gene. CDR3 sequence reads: CASSHTSGIYEQYF. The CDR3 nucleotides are TGTGCCAGCAGCCATACTAGCGGGATATACGAGCAGTACTTC.

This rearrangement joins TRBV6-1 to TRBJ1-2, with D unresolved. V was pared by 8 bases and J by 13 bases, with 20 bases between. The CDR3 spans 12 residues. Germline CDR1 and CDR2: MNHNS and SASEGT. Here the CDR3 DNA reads TGTGCCAGCCACCAAGAAATCGCAGGTCCCACCTTC. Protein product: CASHQEIAGPTF.

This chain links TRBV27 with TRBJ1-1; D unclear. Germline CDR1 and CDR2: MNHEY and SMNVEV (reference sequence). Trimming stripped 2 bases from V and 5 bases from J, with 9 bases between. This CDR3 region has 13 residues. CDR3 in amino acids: CASSLVETTEAFF. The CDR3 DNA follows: TGTGCCAGCAGTTTAGTAGAAACTACTGAAGCTTTCTTT.

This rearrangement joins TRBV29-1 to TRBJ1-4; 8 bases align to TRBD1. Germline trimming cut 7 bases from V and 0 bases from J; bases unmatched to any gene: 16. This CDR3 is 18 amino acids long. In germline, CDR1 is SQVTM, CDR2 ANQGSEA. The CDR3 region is CSAFAGQERAATNEKLFF. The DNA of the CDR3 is TGCAGCGCCTTCGCGGGACAGGAGAGGGCTGCAACTAATGAAAAACTGTTTTTT.

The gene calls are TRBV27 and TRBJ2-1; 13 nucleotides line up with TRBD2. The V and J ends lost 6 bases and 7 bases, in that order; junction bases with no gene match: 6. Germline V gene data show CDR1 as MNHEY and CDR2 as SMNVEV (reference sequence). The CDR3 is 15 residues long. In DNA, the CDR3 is TGTGCCAGCAGACTAGCGGGAGGGCCTGGAAATGAGCAGTTCTTC. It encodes CASRLAGGPGNEQFF.

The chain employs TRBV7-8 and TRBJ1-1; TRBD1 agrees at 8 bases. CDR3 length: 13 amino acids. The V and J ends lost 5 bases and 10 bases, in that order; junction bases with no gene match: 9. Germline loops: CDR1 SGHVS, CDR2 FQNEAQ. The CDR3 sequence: CASSDYRGMGAFF. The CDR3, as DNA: TGTGCCAGCAGCGACTACAGGGGGATGGGAGCTTTCTTT.

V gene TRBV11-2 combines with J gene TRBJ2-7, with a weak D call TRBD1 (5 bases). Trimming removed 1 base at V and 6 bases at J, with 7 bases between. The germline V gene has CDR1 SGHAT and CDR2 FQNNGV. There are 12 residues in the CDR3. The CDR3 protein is CASSLAGLEQYF. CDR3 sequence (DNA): TGTGCCAGCAGCTTAGCAGGGCTCGAGCAGTACTTC.

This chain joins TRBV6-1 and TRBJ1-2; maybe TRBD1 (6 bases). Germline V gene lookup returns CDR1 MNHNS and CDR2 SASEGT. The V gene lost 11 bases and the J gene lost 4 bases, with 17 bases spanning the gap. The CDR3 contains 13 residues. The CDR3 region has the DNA TGTGCCGCAACCCTTCAGGGGACCTATGGCTACACCTTC. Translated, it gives CAATLQGTYGYTF.

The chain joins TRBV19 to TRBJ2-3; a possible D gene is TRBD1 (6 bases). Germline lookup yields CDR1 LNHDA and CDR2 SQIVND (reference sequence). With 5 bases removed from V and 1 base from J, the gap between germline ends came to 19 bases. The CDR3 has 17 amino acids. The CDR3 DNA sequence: TGTGCCAGTAGTCTCCGGGACACCATCGTGGGCACAGATACGCAGTATTTT. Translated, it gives CASSLRDTIVGTDTQYF.

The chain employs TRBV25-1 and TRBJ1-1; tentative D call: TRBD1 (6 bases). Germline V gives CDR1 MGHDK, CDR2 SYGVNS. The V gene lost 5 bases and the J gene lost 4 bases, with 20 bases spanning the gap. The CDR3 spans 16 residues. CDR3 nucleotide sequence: TGTGCCAGCAGTCCCGGCGAAGGGGGAATTGGCACTGAAGCTTTCTTT. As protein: CASSPGEGGIGTEAFF.

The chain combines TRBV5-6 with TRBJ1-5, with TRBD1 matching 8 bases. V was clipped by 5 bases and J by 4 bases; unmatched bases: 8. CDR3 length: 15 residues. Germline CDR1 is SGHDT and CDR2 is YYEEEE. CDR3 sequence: CASRYGTGVNQPQHF. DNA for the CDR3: TGTGCCAGCAGGTACGGGACAGGAGTTAATCAGCCCCAGCATTTT.

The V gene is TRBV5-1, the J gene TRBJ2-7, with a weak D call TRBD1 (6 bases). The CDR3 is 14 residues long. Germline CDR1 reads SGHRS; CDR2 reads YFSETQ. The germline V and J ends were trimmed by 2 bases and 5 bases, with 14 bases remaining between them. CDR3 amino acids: CASSFQGQVDEQYV. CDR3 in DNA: TGCGCCAGCAGCTTCCAGGGGCAGGTGGACGAGCAGTACGTC.

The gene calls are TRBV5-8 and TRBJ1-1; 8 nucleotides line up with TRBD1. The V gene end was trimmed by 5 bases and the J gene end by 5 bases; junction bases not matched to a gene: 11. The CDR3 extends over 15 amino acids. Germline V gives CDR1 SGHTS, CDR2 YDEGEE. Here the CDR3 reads CASSSGTGEGTEAFF. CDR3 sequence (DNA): TGTGCCAGCAGTTCCGGGACAGGCGAGGGGACTGAAGCTTTCTTT.

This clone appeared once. The DNA for the CDR3 is TGCGCCAGCAGCTTGGGAGCGTCCCACACTGAGCAGTTCTTC. This codes for CASSLGASHTEQFF. The chain carries TRBV5-1 and TRBJ2-1; D call uncertain. Germline V gene data show CDR1 as SGHRS and CDR2 as YFSETQ. V was trimmed by 0 bases and J by 9 bases, leaving 13 bases between them. The CDR3 covers 14 residues.